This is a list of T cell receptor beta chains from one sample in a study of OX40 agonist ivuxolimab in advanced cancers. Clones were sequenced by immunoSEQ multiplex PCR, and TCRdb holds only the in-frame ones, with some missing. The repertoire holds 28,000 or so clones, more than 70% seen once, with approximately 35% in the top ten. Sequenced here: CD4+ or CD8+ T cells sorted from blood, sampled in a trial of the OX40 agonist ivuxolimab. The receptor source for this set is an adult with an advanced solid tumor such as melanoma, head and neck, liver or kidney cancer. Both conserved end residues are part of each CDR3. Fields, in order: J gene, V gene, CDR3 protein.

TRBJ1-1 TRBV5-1 CASSGAEMNTEAFF
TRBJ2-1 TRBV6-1 CATGGAYNEQFF
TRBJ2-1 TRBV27 CASKEFGYNEQFF
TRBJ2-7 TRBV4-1 CASSRTGTYEQYF
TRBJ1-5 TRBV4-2 CASSQWAGRPLSNQPQHF
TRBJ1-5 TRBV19 CASRTPSAQGENQPQHF
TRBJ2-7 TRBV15 CATSRERNQGDEQYF
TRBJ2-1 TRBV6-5 CASRLRGVYNEQFF
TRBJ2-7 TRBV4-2 CASSQDEWVYEQYF
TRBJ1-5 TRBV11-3 CASSPPGKYQPQHF
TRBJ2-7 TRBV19 CASPLPGLDSYEQYF
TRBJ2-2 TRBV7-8 CASSLLLGPGELFF
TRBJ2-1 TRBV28 CAAAASSSYNEQFF
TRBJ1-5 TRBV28 CASSSRVAQPQHF
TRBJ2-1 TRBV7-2 CASNLGGAHNEQFF
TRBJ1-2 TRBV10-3 CAISESIEDNNGYTF
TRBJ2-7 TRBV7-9 CASSPPDYEQYF
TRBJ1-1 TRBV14 CASSQVQITEAFF
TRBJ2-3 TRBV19 CASSIGGGMFTDTQYF
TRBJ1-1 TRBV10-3 CAISEGQTIEAFF
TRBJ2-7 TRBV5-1 CASSLAESIISGDEQYF
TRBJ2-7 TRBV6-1 CASSEWRGLYEQYF
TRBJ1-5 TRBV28 CASSLGADNQPQHF
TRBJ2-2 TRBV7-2 CATSSGTHTGELFF
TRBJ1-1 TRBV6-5 CASSYWDTNTEAFF
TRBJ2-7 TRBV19 CASSMGTGSYEQYF
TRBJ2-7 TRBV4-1 CASSHKGPYEQYF
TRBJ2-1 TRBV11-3 CASSLSVAGSSYNEQFF
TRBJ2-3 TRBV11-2 CASSLGLGTDADTQYF
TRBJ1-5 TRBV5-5 CASSYQVGGRSNQPQHF
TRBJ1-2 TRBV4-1 CASSQPSLFYGYTF
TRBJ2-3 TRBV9 CASSVEGDGGVNTQYF
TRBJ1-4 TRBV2 CASSEGQDRPNEKLFF
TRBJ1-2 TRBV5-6 CASSSVTANYGYTF
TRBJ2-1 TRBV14 CASSQVRYHEQFF
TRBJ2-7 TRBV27 CASSYRGGGEQYF
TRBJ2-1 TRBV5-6 CASSTRQGNEQFF
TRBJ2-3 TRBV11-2 CASSLDSGTQYF
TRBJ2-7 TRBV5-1 CASSLGDWQYF
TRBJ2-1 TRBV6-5 CASTTRHRDNEQFF
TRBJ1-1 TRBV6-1 CASSDGLLALEAFF
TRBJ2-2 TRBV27 CASSLPGTGELFF
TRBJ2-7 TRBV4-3 CASSQDRGSYEQYF
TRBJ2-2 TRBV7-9 CASSFTGTVFF
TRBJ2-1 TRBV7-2 CASSLAGGGGEQFF
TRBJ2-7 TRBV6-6 CASRGTEQYF
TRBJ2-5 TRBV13 CASSLLASPLRETQYF
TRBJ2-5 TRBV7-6 CASRIGTETQYF
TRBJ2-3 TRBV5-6 CASSLSGGYRSTDTQYF
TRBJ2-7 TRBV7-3 CASTRVQGPSGLSYEQYF
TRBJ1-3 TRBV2 CASRADITSGNTIYF
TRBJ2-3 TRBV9 CASSVVADTQYF
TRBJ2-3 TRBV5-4 CASSQDRYGGPSDTQYF
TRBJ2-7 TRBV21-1 CASSKTGDEQYF
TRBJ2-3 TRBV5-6 CASSPPGSTDTQYF
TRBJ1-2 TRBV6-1 CASSPRRYGYTF
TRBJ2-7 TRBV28 CASSSGVYEQYF
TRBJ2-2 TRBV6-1 CASSGAALATGELFF
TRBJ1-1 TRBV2 CATGVTEAFF